These 13 T cell receptor beta chains were all obtained from the same sample, sequenced in a study of CD8 T cells in Susac syndrome. cDNA came from about 0.5 to 1 ug RNA primed by random hexamers. TCRdb independently ran MiXCR on the immunoSEQ multiplex PCR reads; one entry per CDR3 protein. The sample comprises about 210,000 distinct CDR3 sequences, about 94% of which are singletons, and approximately 0.15% rests with the top ten. Sequenced sample: CD4+ T cells from PBMCs. The receptors were gathered from a human donor with Susac syndrome.

This chain connects TRBV18 to TRBJ1-1; D ambiguous. From germline, CDR1 is KGHSH and CDR2 LQKENI. V gave up 5 bases and J gave up 4 bases, with 14 bases separating them. CDR3 size: 14 residues. CDR3 sequence reads: CASSGIVGGTEAFF. The CDR3, as DNA: TGTGCCAGCTCAGGGATTGTCGGAGGCACTGAAGCTTTCTTT.

This chain connects TRBV30 to TRBJ1-1; a possible D gene is TRBD1 (5 bases). In germline, CDR1 is GTSNPN, CDR2 SVGIG (reference sequence). The germline V and J ends were trimmed by 8 bases and 5 bases, with 18 bases remaining between them. The CDR3 runs 13 residues. CDR3: CAEGRGGWTEAFF. The CDR3 nucleotides are TGTGCCGAAGGGAGGGGCGGTTGGACTGAAGCTTTCTTT.

This chain uses TRBV3-1 with TRBJ1-1, with D tentatively TRBD1 (5 bases). The CDR3 covers 14 residues. V gave up 0 bases and J gave up 4 bases, with 9 bases separating them. Germline CDR1 LGHDT, CDR2 YNNKEL (reference sequence). The CDR3 DNA follows: TGTGCCAGCAGCCAAGATGGGGGGTCCACTGAAGCTTTCTTT. Translating gives CASSQDGGSTEAFF.

The rearrangement joins TRBV12-3 or TRBV12-4 to TRBJ2-6, with D possibly matching TRBD2 (7 bases). The CDR3 length is 16 residues. V was cut by 7 bases and J by 2 bases, with 15 bases left in between. The CDR3 loop reads CASTLEGGPGANVLTF. The CDR3, as DNA: TGTGCCAGCACCCTGGAGGGGGGGCCTGGGGCCAACGTCCTGACTTTC.

The chain recombines TRBV11-3 with TRBJ1-1; 11 nucleotides match TRBD1. Trimming cost V 5 bases and J 9 bases; bases outside gene matches: 8. The CDR3 contains 14 residues. The germline gives CDR1 SGHNT, CDR2 YENEEA. As DNA, the CDR3 is TGTGCCAGCAGCCCTGGACAGGGGGCAGGGAAAGCTTTCTTT. This gives the protein CASSPGQGAGKAFF.

The chain couples TRBV15 to TRBJ2-2; D may be TRBD2 (6 bases). Trimming left V 0 bases short and J 5 bases short, with 10 bases between. Germline V gives CDR1 LNHNV, CDR2 YYDKDF (reference sequence). The CDR3 is 15 amino acids. The CDR3 reads CATSREAGRTGELFF. The CDR3 DNA reads TGTGCCACCAGCAGAGAAGCAGGGAGGACCGGGGAGCTGTTTTTT.

V gene TRBV3-1 combines with J gene TRBJ2-5; TRBD2 agrees at 9 bases. The CDR3 loop spans 14 amino acids. Unmatched junction bases numbered 5, after V lost 6 bases and J lost 3 bases. Germline CDR1 LGHDT, CDR2 YNNKEL (reference sequence). Here the CDR3 reads CASRAGGFEETQYF. CDR3 DNA sequence: TGTGCCAGCAGGGCGGGGGGGTTCGAAGAGACCCAGTACTTC.

The rearrangement links TRBV2 to TRBJ2-5, with TRBD1 as a possible D gene (5 bases). CDR1 is SNHLY, CDR2 FYNNEI, per germline. The CDR3 spans 16 residues. V lost 0 bases, J lost 3 bases, and 14 bases lay in between. The chain's CDR3 is CASSEATRVVEETQYF. In nucleotides, the CDR3 is TGTGCCAGCAGTGAAGCCACCAGGGTAGTGGAAGAGACCCAGTACTTC.

The chain links TRBV7-9 to TRBJ1-5, with D possibly TRBD1 on 6 matching bases. The CDR3 has 16 amino acids. The germline V and J ends were trimmed by 4 bases and 5 bases, with 18 bases remaining between them. Germline V gene sequence: CDR1 SEHNR, CDR2 FQNEAQ (reference sequence). CDR3 DNA sequence: TGTGCCAGCAGCTCCTTTGTCTCAGGGGACCATCAGCCCCAGCATTTT. Its translation is CASSSFVSGDHQPQHF.

This rearrangement joins TRBV3-1 to TRBJ2-5, with TRBD1 matching over 9 bases. This CDR3 has 15 residues. The V and J ends lost 2 bases and 5 bases, in that order; junction bases with no gene match: 6. The germline gives CDR1 LGHDT, CDR2 YNNKEL (reference sequence). The CDR3 protein is CASSQTGGLRETQYF. The CDR3 DNA sequence: TGTGCCAGCAGCCAAACAGGGGGCCTACGTGAGACCCAGTACTTC.

The CDR3: CASSTPGEKLFF. CDR3 nucleotide sequence: TGTGCCAGCAGTACCCCAGGGGAAAAACTGTTTTTT. The V call is TRBV9, the J call TRBJ1-4; D is perhaps TRBD1 (5 bases). Per germline, CDR1 SGDLS and CDR2 YYNGEE. The CDR3 spans 12 residues. Trimming left V 5 bases short and J 8 bases short, with 10 bases between.

V gene TRBV7-2 combines with J gene TRBJ2-5, with D maybe TRBD2 (5 bases). CDR1 and CDR2 (germline): SGHTA, FQGNSA. V lost 2 bases, J lost 5 bases, and 12 bases lay in between. This CDR3 spans 14 amino acids. The CDR3 protein is CASSLYGVGETQYF. As DNA, the CDR3 is TGTGCCAGCAGCTTATACGGGGTTGGGGAGACCCAGTACTTC.

The chain recombines TRBV19 with TRBJ2-1; 8 bases line up with TRBD2. The length of the CDR3 is 15 residues. V was pared by 7 bases and J by 1 base, with 6 bases of the junction left unmatched. Germline values: CDR1 LNHDA, CDR2 SQIVND (reference sequence). CDR3 protein: CASNPLAGSYNEQFF. The CDR3 DNA sequence: TGTGCCAGTAACCCTCTAGCGGGTTCCTACAATGAGCAGTTCTTC.